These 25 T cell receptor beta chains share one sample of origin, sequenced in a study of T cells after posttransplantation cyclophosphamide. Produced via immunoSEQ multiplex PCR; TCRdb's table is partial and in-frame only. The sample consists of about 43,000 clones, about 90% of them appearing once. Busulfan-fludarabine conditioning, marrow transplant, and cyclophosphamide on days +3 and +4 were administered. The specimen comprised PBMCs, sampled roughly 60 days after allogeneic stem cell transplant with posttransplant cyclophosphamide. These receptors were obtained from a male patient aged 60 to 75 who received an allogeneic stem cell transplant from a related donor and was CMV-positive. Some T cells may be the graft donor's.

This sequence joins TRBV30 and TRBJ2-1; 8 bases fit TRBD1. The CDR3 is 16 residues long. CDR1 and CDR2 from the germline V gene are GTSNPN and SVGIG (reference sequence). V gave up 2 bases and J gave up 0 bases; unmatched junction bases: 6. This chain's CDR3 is CAWSPDRAYSYNEQFF. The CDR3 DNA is TGTGCCTGGAGTCCGGACAGGGCGTACTCCTACAATGAGCAGTTCTTC.

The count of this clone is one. The CDR3: CASGSGLRAQPQHF. The CDR3 bases are TGTGCTAGTGGTTCCGGACTTAGGGCTCAGCCCCAGCATTTT. The rearrangement links TRBV12-5 to TRBJ1-5; D uncertain. The CDR3 has 14 amino acids. Germline values: CDR1 LGHNT, CDR2 FRNRAP. V was pared by 4 bases and J by 6 bases, with 13 bases between.

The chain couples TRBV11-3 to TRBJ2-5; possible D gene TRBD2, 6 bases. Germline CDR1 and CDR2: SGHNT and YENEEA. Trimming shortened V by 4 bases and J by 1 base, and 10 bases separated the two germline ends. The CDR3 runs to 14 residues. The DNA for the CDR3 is TGTGCCAGCAGCTCCGCACTAGCCCAAGAGACCCAGTACTTC. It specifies CASSSALAQETQYF.

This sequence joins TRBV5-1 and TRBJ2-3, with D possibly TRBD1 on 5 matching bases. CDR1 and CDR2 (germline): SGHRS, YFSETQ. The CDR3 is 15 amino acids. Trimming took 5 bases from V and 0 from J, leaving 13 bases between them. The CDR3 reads CASSRGYSSTDTQYF. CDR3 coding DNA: TGCGCCAGCAGTAGGGGATACTCTAGCACAGATACGCAGTATTTT.

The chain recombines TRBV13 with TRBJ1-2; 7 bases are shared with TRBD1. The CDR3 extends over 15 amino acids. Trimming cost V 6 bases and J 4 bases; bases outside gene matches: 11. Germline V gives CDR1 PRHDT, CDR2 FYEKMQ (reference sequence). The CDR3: CASRSNRGGVYGYTF. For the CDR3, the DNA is TGTGCCAGCAGATCCAACAGGGGTGGCGTCTATGGCTACACCTTC. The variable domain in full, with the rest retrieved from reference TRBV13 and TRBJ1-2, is AAGVIQSPRHLIKEKRETATLKCYPIPRHDTVYWYQQGPGQDPQFLISFYEKMQSDKGSIPDRFSAQQFSDYHSELNMSSLELGDSALYFCASRSNRGGVYGYTFGSGTRLTVV.

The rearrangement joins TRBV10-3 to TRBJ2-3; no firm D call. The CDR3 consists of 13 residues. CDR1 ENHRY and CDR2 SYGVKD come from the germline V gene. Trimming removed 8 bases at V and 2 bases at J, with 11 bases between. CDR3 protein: CAIGTVPTDTQYF. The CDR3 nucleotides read TGTGCCATCGGCACCGTACCCACAGATACGCAGTATTTT.

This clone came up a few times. CDR3: CASRPSDRPNTEAFF. The CDR3, as DNA: TGTGCCAGCAGACCATCGGACAGGCCGAACACTGAAGCTTTCTTT. This rearrangement joins TRBV27 to TRBJ1-1, with 7 bases aligning to TRBD1. V lost 6 bases to trimming and J lost 1 base; unmatched junction nucleotides: 8. The CDR3 is 15 amino acids. CDR1 MNHEY and CDR2 SMNVEV come from the germline V gene (reference sequence).

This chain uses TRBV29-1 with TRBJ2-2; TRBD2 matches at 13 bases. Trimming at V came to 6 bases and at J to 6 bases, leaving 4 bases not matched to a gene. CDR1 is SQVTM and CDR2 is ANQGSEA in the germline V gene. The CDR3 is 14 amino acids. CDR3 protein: CSVRTSGGSGELFF. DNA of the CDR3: TGCAGCGTACGGACTAGCGGGGGTTCCGGGGAGCTGTTTTTT.

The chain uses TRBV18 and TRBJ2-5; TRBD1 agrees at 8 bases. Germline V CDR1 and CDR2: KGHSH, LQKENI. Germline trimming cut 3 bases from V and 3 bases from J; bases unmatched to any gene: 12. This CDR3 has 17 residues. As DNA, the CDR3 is TGTGCCAGCTCACCGCCAGGGGGCGCGGGATTAGAAGAGACCCAGTACTTC. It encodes CASSPPGGAGLEETQYF.

The CDR3 loop is CASTLFRTSGGELFF. The DNA of the CDR3 is TGTGCCAGCACCCTCTTCCGGACTAGCGGGGGGGAGCTGTTTTTT. The chain links TRBV28 to TRBJ2-2; 11 positions agree with TRBD2. Germline trimming cut 7 bases from V and 8 bases from J; bases unmatched to any gene: 9. From germline, CDR1 is MDHEN and CDR2 SYDVKM. CDR3 length equals 15 residues.

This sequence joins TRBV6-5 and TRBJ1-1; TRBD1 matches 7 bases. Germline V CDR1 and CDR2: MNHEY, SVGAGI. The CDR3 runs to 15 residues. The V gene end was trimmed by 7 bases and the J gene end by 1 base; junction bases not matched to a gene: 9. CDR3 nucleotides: TGTGCCAGCATCGGACTCGGACAGGCGAACACTGAAGCTTTCTTT. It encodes CASIGLGQANTEAFF.

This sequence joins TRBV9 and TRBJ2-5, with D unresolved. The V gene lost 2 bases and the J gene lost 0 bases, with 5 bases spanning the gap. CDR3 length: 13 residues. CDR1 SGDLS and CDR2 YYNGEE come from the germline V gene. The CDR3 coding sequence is TGTGCCAGCAGCGTTTCCGACCAAGAGACCCAGTACTTC. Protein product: CASSVSDQETQYF. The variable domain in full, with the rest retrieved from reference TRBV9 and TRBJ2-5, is DSGVTQTPKHLITATGQRVTLRCSPRSGDLSVYWYQQSLDQGLQFLIQYYNGEERAKGNILERFSAQQFPDLHSELNLSSLELGDSALYFCASSVSDQETQYFGPGTRLLVL.

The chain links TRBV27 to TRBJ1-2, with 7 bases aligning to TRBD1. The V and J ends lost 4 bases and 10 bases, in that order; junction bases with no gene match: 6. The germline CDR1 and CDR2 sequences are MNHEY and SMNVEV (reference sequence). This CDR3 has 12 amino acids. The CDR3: CASSSSTGPYTF. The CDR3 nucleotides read TGTGCCAGCAGTTCCTCGACAGGGCCCTACACCTTC.

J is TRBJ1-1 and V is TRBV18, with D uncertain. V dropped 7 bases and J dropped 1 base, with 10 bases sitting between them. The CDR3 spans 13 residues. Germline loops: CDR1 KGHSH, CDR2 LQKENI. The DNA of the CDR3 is TGTGCCAGCTACTATCATAGGAACACTGAAGCTTTCTTT. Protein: CASYYHRNTEAFF.

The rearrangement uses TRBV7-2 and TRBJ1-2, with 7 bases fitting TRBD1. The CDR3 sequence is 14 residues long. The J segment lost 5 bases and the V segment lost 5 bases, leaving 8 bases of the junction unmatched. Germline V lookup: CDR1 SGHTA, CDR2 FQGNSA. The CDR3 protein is CASSLAWTGYGYTF. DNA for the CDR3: TGTGCCAGCAGCCTCGCCTGGACAGGATATGGCTACACCTTC.

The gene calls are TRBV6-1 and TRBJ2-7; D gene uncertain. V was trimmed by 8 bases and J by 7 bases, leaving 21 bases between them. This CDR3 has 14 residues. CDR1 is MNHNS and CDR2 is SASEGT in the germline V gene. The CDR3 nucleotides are TGTGCCAGCCAGGAAGGGATAGGGCCTTGGGAGCAGTACGTC. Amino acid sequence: CASQEGIGPWEQYV.

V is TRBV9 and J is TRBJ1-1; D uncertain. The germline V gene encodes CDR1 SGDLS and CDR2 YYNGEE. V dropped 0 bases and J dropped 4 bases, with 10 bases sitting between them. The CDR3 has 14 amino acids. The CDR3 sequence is CASSVGGWGTEAFF. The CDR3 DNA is TGTGCCAGCAGCGTAGGAGGGTGGGGCACTGAAGCTTTCTTT. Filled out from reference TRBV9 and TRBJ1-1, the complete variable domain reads DSGVTQTPKHLITATGQRVTLRCSPRSGDLSVYWYQQSLDQGLQFLIQYYNGEERAKGNILERFSAQQFPDLHSELNLSSLELGDSALYFCASSVGGWGTEAFFGQGTRLTVV.

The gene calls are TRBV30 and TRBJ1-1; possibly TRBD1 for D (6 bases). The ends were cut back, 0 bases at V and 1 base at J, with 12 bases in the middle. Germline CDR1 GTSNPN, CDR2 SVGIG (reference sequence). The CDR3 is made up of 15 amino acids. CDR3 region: CAWSVPGQRNTEAFF. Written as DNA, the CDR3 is TGTGCCTGGAGTGTACCCGGACAGAGGAACACTGAAGCTTTCTTT. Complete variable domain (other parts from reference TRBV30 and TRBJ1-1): SQTIHQWPATLVQPVGSPLSLECTVEGTSNPNLYWYRQAAGRGLQLLFYSVGIGQISSEVPQNLSASRPQDRQFILSSKKLLLSDSGFYLCAWSVPGQRNTEAFFGQGTRLTVV.

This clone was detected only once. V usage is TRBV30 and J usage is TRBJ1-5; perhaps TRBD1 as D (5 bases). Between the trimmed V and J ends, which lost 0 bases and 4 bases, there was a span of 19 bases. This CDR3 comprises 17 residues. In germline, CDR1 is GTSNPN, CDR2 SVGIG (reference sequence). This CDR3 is CAWSVRAGGMWNQPQHF. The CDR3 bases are TGTGCCTGGAGTGTACGAGCGGGGGGAATGTGGAATCAGCCCCAGCATTTT.

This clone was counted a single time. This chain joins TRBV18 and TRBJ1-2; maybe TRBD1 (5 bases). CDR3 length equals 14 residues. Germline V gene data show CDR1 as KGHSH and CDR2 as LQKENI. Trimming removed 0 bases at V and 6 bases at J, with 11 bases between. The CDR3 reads CASSPPSRDDGYTF. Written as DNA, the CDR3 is TGTGCCAGCTCACCACCGAGCAGGGATGATGGCTACACCTTC.

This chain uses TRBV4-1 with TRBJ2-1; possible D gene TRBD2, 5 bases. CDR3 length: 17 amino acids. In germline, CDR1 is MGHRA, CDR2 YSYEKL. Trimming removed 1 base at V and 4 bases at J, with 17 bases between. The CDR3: CASSQGISGSGYNEQFF. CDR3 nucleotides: TGCGCCAGCAGCCAAGGGATTTCGGGATCCGGGTACAATGAGCAGTTCTTC.

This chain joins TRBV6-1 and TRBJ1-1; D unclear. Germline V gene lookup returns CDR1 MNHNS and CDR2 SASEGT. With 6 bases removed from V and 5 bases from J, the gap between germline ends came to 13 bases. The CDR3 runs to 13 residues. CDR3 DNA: TGTGCCAGCAGCGCGATATCTAGGACTGAAGCTTTCTTT. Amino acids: CASSAISRTEAFF.

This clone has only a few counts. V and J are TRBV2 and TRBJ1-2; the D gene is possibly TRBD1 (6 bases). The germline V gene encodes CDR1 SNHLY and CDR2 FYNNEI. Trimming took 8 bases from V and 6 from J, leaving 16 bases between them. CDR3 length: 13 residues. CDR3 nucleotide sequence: TGTGCCAGCTTAATATCTGGGGGCGATGGCTACACCTTC. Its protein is CASLISGGDGYTF.

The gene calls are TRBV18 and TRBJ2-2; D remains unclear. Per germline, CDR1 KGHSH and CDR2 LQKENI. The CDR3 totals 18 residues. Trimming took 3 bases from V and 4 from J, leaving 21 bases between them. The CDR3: CASSPIVLFTSGTGELFF. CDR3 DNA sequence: TGTGCCAGCTCACCCATAGTCCTCTTCACCTCGGGCACCGGGGAGCTGTTTTTT.

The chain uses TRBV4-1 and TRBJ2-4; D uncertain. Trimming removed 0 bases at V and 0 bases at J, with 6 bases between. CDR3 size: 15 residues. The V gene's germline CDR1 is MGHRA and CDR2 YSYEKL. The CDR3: CASSQDQLAKNIQYF. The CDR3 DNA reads TGCGCCAGCAGCCAAGACCAACTAGCCAAAAACATTCAGTACTTC.